This T cell receptor beta chain came from a study of shared clonotypes between healthy human individuals. The study, taken as a whole, reports: Only a few donors were included, so the genetic and exposure-history diversity represented was limited.

Sequencing used immunoSEQ multiplex PCR; TCRdb keeps in-frame clones, though not all of them. The profile covers some 2,500,000 clones, with about nine tenths appearing a single time and about 0.36% taken by the ten largest. V lost 1 base and J lost 7; bases outside the gene matches: 1. Germline CDR1 reads SEHNR; CDR2 reads FQNEAQ (reference sequence). This CDR3 region has 14 residues. This clone was seen only once. The antigen is not known. The sample contains more than one DNA sequence encoding this CDR3. The sequence was obtained from a man aged 18-30 years in good health. Some clones in this sample may be carry-over from other donors' samples. The chain joins TRBV7-9 to TRBJ1-4, with 9 bases matching TRBD1. Sequencing input: naive CD4+ T cells from PBMCs. The sample's subset: CD45RA+ positively selected. The CDR3 bases are TGTGCCAGCAGCTTAGGACAGGGGGGTGAAAAACTGTTTTTT. Translation gives CASSLGQGGEKLFF.